This T cell receptor (beta chain) was observed in a study of blood T cells in healthy people across ages. Then a second PCR, running about 7 to 11 cycles, was carried out with a sample-barcoded 5' primer and a J-beta primer mix. TCRdb reprocessed the 5' RACE reads via MiXCR and lists one record per CDR3 protein. The data hold 1.8 million or so distinct CDR3 sequences, with 35% to 50% observed a single time. Sequencing was carried out using blood. The sequence derives from a human donor in good health.

The chain's CDR3 is CSAPMGGSRHNEQFF. The CDR3 coding sequence is TGCAGTGCCCCGATGGGGGGGAGTCGCCACAATGAGCAGTTCTTC. The gene calls are TRBV20-1 and TRBJ2-1, with 7 nucleotides matching TRBD2. The CDR3 contains 15 residues. With V trimmed by 6 bases and J by 5 bases, 13 bases remained unmatched. Germline V gene data show CDR1 as DFQATT and CDR2 as SNEGSKA (reference sequence).